Sequencing of this TCR beta chain was carried out in a study of blood T cells in healthy people across ages. Study conclusions and caveats: Among long-lived donors, naive CD4+ cells were more numerous and diversity higher than in aged donors. A roughly linear fall in TCR beta diversity per million T cells was seen with increasing age. Strong correlation was found linking TCR beta diversity to naive T cell percentage.

This clonotype came up a few times. Its matching antigen is unknown. Combining a sample-barcoded 5' primer with a J-beta primer mix, a second PCR ran for 7 to 11 cycles. TCRdb itself ran the 5' RACE reads through MiXCR, one entry per CDR3 protein. The repertoire has more than 1,400,000 distinct CDR3 sequences, approximately 38% of them found once; the top ten carry roughly 8.2%. The germline V and J ends were trimmed by 4 bases and 0 bases, with 12 bases remaining between them. The CDR3 consists of 15 residues. Germline assignment: CDR1 SEHNR and CDR2 FQNEAQ (reference sequence). Every sample had a minimum of 6 million PBMCs isolated.

The receptor's source is a woman aged 18-35 years in good health. This chain links TRBV7-9 with TRBJ1-1, with D perhaps matching TRBD1 (5 bases). Specimen: blood. The CDR3 region is CASSSGDRMNTEAFF. CDR3 in DNA: TGTGCCAGCAGCTCGGGAGACAGAATGAACACTGAAGCTTTCTTT.